The 2 T cell receptor beta chains presented below share a single source sample, sequenced in a study of CD4+ T cells in melanoma. Data came from immunoSEQ multiplex PCR; TCRdb stores just in-frame clones and leaves some out. The sample holds over 10,000 clones, roughly 80% seen once. The sequencing sample was made of cells from a culture (not recorded whether cultured in vitro). The receptors derive from a human donor with melanoma.

This clone was counted a single time. The CDR3 sequence is CASSLRADQKTDTQYF. CDR3 nucleotide sequence: TGTGCCAGCAGCTTAAGGGCGGACCAAAAGACAGATACGCAGTATTTT. This rearrangement joins TRBV7-8 to TRBJ2-3; D call uncertain. The germline CDR1 and CDR2 sequences are SGHVS and FQNEAQ. V was pared by 2 bases and J by 3 bases, with 15 bases between. The CDR3 is made up of 16 amino acids.

The V gene is TRBV7-8, the J gene TRBJ1-2; D not certain. V was cut by 5 bases and J by 4 bases, with 11 bases left in between. The CDR3 runs to 13 residues. CDR1 SGHVS and CDR2 FQNEAQ come from the germline V gene. This CDR3 is CASSQRDGYGYTF. In DNA, the CDR3 is TGTGCCAGCAGCCAGAGGGATGGCTATGGCTACACCTTC.